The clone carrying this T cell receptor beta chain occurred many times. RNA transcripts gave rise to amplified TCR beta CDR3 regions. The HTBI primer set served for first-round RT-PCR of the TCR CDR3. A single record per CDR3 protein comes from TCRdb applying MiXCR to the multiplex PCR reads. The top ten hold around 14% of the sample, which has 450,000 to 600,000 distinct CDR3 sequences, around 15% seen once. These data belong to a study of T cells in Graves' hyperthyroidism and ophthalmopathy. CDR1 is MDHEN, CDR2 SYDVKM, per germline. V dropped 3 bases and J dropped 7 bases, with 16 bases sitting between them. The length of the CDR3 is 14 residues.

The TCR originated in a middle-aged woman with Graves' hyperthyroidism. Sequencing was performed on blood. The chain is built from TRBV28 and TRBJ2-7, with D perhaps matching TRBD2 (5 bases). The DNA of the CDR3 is TGTGCCAGCAGTTTCGGCAGGAGGTTGGGGGAGCAGTACTTC. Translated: CASSFGRRLGEQYF.